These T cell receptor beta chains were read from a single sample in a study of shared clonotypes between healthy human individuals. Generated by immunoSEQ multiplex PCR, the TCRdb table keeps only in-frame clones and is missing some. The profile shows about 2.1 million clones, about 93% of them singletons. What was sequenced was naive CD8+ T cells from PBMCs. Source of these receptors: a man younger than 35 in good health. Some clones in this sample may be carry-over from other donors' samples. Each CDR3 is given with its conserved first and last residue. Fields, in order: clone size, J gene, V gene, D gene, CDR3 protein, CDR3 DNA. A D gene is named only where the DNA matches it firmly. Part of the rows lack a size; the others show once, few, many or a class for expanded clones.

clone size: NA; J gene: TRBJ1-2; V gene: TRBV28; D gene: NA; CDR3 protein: CASSLQPGARGYTF; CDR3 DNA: TGTGCCAGCAGTTTACAACCCGGGGCTCGAGGCTACACCTTC
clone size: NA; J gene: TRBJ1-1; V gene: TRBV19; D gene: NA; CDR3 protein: CASSNPRLVNTEAFF; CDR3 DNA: TGTGCCAGTAGTAACCCCCGACTGGTGAACACTGAAGCTTTCTTT
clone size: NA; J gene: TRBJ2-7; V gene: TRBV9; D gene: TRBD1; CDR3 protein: CASSGEGQGSPTSYEQYF; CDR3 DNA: TGTGCCAGCAGTGGAGAGGGACAGGGTTCCCCTACCTCCTACGAGCAGTACTTC
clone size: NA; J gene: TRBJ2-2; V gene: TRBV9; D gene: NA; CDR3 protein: CASSVGGRNTGELFF; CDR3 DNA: TGTGCCAGCAGCGTAGGTGGCAGAAACACCGGGGAGCTGTTTTTT
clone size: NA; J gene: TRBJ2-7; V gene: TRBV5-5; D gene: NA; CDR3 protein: CASSSELGEQYF; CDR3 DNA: TGTGCCAGCAGTTCGGAACTGGGCGAGCAGTACTTC
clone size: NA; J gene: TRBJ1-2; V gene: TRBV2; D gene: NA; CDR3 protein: CASSETSEGYTF; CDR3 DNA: TGTGCCAGCAGTGAAACCAGTGAGGGCTACACCTTC
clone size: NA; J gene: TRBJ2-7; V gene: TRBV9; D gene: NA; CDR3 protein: CASSVGGKTYEQYF; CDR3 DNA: TGTGCCAGCAGCGTAGGAGGAAAAACCTACGAGCAGTACTTC
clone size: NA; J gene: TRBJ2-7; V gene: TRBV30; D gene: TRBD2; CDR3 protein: CAWSVMWGLAGSSYEQYF; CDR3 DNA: TGTGCCTGGAGTGTAATGTGGGGACTAGCGGGTAGCTCCTACGAGCAGTACTTC
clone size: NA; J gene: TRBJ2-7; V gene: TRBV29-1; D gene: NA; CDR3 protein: CSAWAGTREQYF; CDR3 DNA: TGCAGCGCCTGGGCGGGGACCAGGGAGCAGTACTTC
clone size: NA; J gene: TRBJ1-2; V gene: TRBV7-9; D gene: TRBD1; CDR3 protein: CASSSAETGYIGYTF; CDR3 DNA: TGTGCCAGCAGCTCCGCCGAGACAGGGTACATCGGCTACACCTTC
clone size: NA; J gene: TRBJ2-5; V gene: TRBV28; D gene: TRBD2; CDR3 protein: CASSGTSGHQETQYF; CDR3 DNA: TGTGCCAGCAGTGGGACTAGCGGGCATCAAGAGACCCAGTACTTC
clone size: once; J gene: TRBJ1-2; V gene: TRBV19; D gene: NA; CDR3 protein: CASSPSDLYLDGYTF; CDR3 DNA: TGTGCCAGTAGCCCTTCTGATCTGTATCTTGATGGCTACACCTTC
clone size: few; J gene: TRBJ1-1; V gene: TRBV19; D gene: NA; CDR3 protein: CASSIVASEWEF; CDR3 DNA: TGTGCCAGTAGTATAGTCGCGTCGGAATGGGAGTTT
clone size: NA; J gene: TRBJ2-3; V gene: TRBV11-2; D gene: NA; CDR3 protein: CASSLGLDRSTDTQYF; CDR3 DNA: TGTGCCAGCAGCTTAGGCCTCGACAGGAGCACAGATACGCAGTATTTT
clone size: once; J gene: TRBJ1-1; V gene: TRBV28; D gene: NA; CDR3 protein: CASSTGAKSQLNTEAFF; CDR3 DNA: TGTGCCAGCAGTACTGGCGCAAAATCGCAATTGAACACTGAAGCTTTCTTT
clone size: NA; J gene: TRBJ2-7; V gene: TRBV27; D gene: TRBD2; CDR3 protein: CASRTSGTFYEQYF; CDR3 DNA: TGTGCCAGCCGGACTAGCGGGACATTCTACGAGCAGTACTTC
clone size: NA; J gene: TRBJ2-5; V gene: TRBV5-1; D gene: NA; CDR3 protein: CASSLGESVYGETQYF; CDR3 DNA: TGCGCCAGCAGCTTGGGGGAGTCGGTCTATGGGGAGACCCAGTACTTC
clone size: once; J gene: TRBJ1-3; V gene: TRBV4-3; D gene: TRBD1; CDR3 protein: CASSSRDSGNTIYF; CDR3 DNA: TGCGCCAGCAGCTCCCGGGACAGTGGAAACACCATATATTTT
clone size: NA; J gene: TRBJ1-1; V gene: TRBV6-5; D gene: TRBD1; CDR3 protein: CASRPGQGAGTEAFF; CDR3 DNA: TGTGCCAGCAGGCCCGGACAGGGGGCGGGCACTGAAGCTTTCTTT
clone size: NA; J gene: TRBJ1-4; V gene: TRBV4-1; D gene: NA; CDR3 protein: CASSQSTRVWELFF; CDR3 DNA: TGCGCCAGCAGCCAATCGACACGGGTTTGGGAACTGTTTTTT
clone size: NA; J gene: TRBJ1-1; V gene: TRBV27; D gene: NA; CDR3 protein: CASSSTFLTNTEAFF; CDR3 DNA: TGTGCCAGCAGTTCCACATTCCTTACGAACACTGAAGCTTTCTTT
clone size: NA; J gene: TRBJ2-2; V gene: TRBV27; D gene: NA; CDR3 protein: CASSFSAGHYTGELFF; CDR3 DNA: TGTGCCAGCAGTTTTTCGGCGGGGCACTACACCGGGGAGCTGTTTTTT
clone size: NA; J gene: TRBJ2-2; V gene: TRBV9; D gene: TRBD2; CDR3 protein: CASSGAGANTGELFF; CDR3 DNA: TGTGCCAGCAGCGGGGCGGGAGCGAACACCGGGGAGCTGTTTTTT
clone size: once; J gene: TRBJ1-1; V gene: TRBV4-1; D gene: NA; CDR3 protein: CASSQPGNTEAFF; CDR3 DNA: TGCGCCAGCAGCCAGCCAGGGAACACTGAAGCTTTCTTT
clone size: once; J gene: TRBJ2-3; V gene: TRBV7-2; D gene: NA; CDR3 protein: CASSLADTRDTQYF; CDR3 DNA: TGTGCCAGCAGCTTAGCCGACACACGAGATACGCAGTATTTT
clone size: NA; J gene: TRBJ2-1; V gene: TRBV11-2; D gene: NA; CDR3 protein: CASSLEEVYNEQFF; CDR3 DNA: TGTGCCAGCAGCTTAGAAGAAGTCTACAATGAGCAGTTCTTC
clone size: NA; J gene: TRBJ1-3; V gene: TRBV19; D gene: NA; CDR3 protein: CASSIGTNPGNTIYF; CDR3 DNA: TGTGCCAGTAGTATAGGGACAAACCCAGGAAACACCATATATTTT
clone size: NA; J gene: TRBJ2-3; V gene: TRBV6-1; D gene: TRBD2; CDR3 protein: CASRATSGTLDTQYF; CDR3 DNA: TGTGCCAGCAGAGCCACTAGCGGGACTTTAGATACGCAGTATTTT
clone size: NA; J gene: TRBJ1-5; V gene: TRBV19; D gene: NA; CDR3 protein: CASSSLGVVSNQPQHF; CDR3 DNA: TGTGCCAGTAGTTCCCTGGGGGTGGTTAGCAATCAGCCCCAGCATTTT
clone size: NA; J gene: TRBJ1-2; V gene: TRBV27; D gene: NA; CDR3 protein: CASSLSPFYGYTF; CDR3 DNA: TGTGCCAGCAGTTTATCGCCTTTCTATGGCTACACCTTC
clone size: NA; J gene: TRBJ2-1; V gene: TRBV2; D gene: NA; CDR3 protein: CASGDNEQFF; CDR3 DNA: TGTGCCAGCGGAGACAATGAGCAGTTCTTC
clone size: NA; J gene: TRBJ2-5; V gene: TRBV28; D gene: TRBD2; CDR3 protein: CASSYSGRVETQYF; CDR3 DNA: TGTGCCAGCAGTTATAGCGGGAGGGTTGAGACCCAGTACTTC
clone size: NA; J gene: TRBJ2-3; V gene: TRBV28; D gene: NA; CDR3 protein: CASSLNPRDTQYF; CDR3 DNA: TGTGCCAGCAGTTTAAACCCGAGAGATACGCAGTATTTT
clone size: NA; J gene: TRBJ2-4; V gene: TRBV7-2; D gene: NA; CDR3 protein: CASSLKGDGSQYF; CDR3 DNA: TGTGCCAGCAGCTTAAAGGGGGATGGAAGTCAGTACTTC
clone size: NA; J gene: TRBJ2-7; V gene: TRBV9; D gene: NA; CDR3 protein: CASSVDISYEQYF; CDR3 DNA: TGTGCCAGCAGCGTAGATATATCCTACGAGCAGTACTTC
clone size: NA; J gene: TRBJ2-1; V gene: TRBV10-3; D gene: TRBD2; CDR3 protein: CAIEREGRNEQFF; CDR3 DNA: TGTGCCATTGAGCGGGAGGGCCGCAATGAGCAGTTCTTC
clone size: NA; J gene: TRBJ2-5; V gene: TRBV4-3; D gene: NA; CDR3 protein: CASSPGASGEQETQYF; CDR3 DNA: TGCGCCAGCAGCCCGGGGGCTAGCGGAGAACAAGAGACCCAGTACTTC
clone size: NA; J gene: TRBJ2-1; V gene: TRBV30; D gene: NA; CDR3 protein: CAWSTGSSYNEQFF; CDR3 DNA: TGTGCCTGGAGTACAGGGAGCTCCTACAATGAGCAGTTCTTC
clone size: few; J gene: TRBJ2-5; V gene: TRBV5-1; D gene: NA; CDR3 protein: CASSLEETQYF; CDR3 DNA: TGCGCCAGCAGCTTGGAAGAGACCCAGTACTTC
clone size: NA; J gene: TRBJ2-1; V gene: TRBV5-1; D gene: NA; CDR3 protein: CASSLAGASFGSYNEQFF; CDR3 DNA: TGCGCCAGCAGCTTGGCGGGAGCTTCGTTTGGTTCCTACAATGAGCAGTTCTTC
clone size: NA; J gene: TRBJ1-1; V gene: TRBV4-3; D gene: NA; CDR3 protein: CASSPTGSVRAQGESTEAFF; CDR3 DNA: TGCGCCAGCAGCCCAACAGGAAGCGTGAGGGCGCAAGGGGAATCCACTGAAGCTTTCTTT
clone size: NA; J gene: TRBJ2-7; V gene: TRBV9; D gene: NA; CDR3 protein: CASSAGGFPYEQYF; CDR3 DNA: TGTGCCAGCAGCGCCGGAGGGTTTCCCTACGAGCAGTACTTC
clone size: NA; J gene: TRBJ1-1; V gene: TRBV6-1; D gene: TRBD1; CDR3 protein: CASSNRGLNTEAFF; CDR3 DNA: TGTGCCAGCAGTAACAGGGGGCTGAACACTGAAGCTTTCTTT
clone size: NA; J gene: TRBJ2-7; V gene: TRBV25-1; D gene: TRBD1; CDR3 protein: CASSVVAGGGYEQYF; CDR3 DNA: TGTGCCAGCAGTGTTGTGGCAGGGGGTGGATACGAGCAGTACTTC
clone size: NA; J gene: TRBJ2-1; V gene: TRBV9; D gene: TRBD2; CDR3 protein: CASSSGTSYNEQFF; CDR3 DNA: TGTGCCAGCAGCTCCGGGACTAGTTACAATGAGCAGTTCTTC
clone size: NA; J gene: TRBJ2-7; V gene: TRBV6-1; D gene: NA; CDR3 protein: CASSDDPSYEQYF; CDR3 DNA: TGTGCCAGCAGTGATGATCCTTCCTACGAGCAGTACTTC
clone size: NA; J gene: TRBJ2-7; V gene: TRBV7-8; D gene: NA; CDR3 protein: CASSLVGGDYEQYF; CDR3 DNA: TGTGCCAGCAGCTTAGTGGGCGGAGATTACGAGCAGTACTTC
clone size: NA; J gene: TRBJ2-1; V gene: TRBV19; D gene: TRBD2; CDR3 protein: CASTPKLAGYNEQFF; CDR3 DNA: TGTGCCAGTACCCCAAAACTAGCGGGATATAATGAGCAGTTCTTC
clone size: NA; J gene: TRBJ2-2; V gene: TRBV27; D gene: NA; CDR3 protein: CASSFGRGKSTGELFF; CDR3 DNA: TGTGCCAGCAGTTTTGGCCGGGGAAAGAGCACCGGGGAGCTGTTTTTT